Included here is one T cell receptor beta chain sequence, with context. The CDR3 contains 13 residues. CDR1 is SGDLS, CDR2 YYNGEE, per germline. Between the trimmed V and J ends, which lost 6 bases and 0 bases, there was a span of 7 bases. Per the study methods: Reference gene primers were amplified, and this amplification served to estimate nucleated cell counts. Sequencing was performed with immunoSEQ multiplex PCR; in TCRdb, only in-frame clones are kept and a portion is missing. V and J calls and clone size are those listed in that table; D and trimming were worked out from the DNA. The sample lists under 200,000 clones; around nine tenths were seen once. These data originate in a study of blood T cell repertoires in COVID-19. At the level of the study: COVID-19 samples, acute and convalescent, were from the United States, Italy and Spain. T cells, B-cell-depleted T cells, or PBMCs supplied cDNA or gDNA.

Seattle patient enrollment occurred during active infection, with longitudinal follow-up thereafter. Sequencing used peripheral blood. The chain employs TRBV9 and TRBJ1-3, with D maybe TRBD1 (6 bases). The clonotype originates from a woman aged 70 to 79 with COVID-19, enrolled during active disease. The CDR3 DNA is TGTGCCAGCACAGGGGCCTCTGGAAACACCATATATTTT. This codes for CASTGASGNTIYF.